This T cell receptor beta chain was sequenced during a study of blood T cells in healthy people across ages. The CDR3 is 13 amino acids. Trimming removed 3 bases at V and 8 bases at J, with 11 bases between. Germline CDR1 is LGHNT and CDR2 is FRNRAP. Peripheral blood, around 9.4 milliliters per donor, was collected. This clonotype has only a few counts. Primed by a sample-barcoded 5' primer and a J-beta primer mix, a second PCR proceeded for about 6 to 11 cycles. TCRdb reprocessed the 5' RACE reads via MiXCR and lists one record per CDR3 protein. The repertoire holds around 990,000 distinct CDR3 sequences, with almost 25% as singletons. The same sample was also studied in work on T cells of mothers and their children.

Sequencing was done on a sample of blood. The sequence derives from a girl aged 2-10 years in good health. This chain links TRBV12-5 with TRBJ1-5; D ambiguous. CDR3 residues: CASGLGGSKPQHF. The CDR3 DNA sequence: TGTGCTAGTGGTTTAGGAGGTAGTAAGCCCCAGCATTTT.